This T cell receptor beta chain originates from a study of shared clonotypes between healthy human individuals. Of note for this clone: In the same sample, other DNA sequences code for this CDR3.

Measured with immunoSEQ multiplex PCR; TCRdb has only the in-frame clones, and not every one. The sample lists about 2.4 million clones; over 85% were seen once. Trimming took off 5 bases at V and 3 bases at J, with 5 bases between the two ends. The CDR3 consists of 11 residues. The germline V gene has CDR1 MNHEY and CDR2 SVGAGI. V and J are TRBV6-5 and TRBJ2-7; D remains unclear. The TCR was taken from a man aged 18-30 years in good health. What was sequenced was naive CD4+ T cells sorted from blood. Subset of the sample: CD45RA+ positively selected. CDR3 sequence reads: CASSDLYEQYF. For the CDR3, the DNA is TGTGCCAGCAGTGATCTCTACGAGCAGTACTTC.